These T cell receptor beta chains were read from a single sample in a study of blood T cells in healthy people across ages. A single record per CDR3 protein comes from TCRdb applying MiXCR to the 5' RACE reads. The profile shows around 500,000 distinct CDR3 sequences, around half of them singletons. Source material: blood. The receptors were gathered from a man aged 80 or over in good health. CDR3s include the opening cysteine and the closing phenylalanine or tryptophan. Fields, in order: J gene, D gene, clone size, V gene, CDR3 DNA, CDR3 protein. A D gene is named only where the DNA matches it firmly. Clone size appears in some rows only: once, few, many, or a class for an expanded clone.

TRBJ2-5 | - | few | TRBV10-3 | TGTGCCATCAGTGAGTCAGGACAGCAGCAAGAGACCCAGTACTTC | CAISESGQQQETQYF
TRBJ2-1 | - | - | TRBV7-8 | TGTGCCAGCGGGGACTACAATGAGCAGTTCTTC | CASGDYNEQFF
TRBJ2-7 | TRBD1 | - | TRBV5-1 | TGCGCCAGCAGCTTAAGGACAGGGGGATCCTACGAGCAGTACTTC | CASSLRTGGSYEQYF
TRBJ1-1 | TRBD1 | - | TRBV27 | TGTGCCAGCAGTCCTATCGCCCGACAGGGCCCTGAAGCTTTCTTT | CASSPIARQGPEAFF
TRBJ2-6 | - | few | TRBV3-1 | TGTGCCAGCAGCCGGAGACTGAACTCTGGGGCCAACGTCCTGACTTTC | CASSRRLNSGANVLTF
TRBJ1-5 | - | - | TRBV7-2 | TGTGCCAGCAACTTCGGGACACTCTATAGCAATCAGCCCCAGCATTTT | CASNFGTLYSNQPQHF
TRBJ1-1 | - | - | TRBV9 | TGTGCCAGCAGCGTAGCTGGGGACCCGTGGGCTGAAGCTTTCTTT | CASSVAGDPWAEAFF
TRBJ2-5 | - | - | TRBV28 | TGTGCCAGCAGTTCAATCCGGGGGGCGGCTACGGCTAATGAGCAGTACTTC | CASSSIRGAATANEQYF
TRBJ1-2 | TRBD1 | few | TRBV20-1 | TGCAGTGCTCCAGGGACAGGAGGATTCTATGGCTACACCTTC | CSAPGTGGFYGYTF
TRBJ2-5 | - | once | TRBV28 | TGTGCCAGCAATCATCGGCGGCTGAGGGCAGAGACCCAGTACTTC | CASNHRRLRAETQYF
TRBJ2-5 | - | few | TRBV20-1 | TGCAGTGCTAGGGGGCAGACCCAGTACTTC | CSARGQTQYF
TRBJ1-4 | - | - | TRBV9 | TGTGCCATCGAAAAAAGACCCATGGACAGAGGAAATGAAAAACTGTTTTTT | CAIEKRPMDRGNEKLFF
TRBJ2-3 | TRBD2 | - | TRBV6-5 | TGTGCCAGCGGGCGACTAGCGGGAGGGAACGCAGATACGCAGTATTTT | CASGRLAGGNADTQYF
TRBJ2-1 | - | many | TRBV5-1 | TGTGCCAGCAGTCTAGAGGGAAGCTCCTACAATGAGCAGTTCTTC | CASSLEGSSYNEQFF
TRBJ2-1 | - | - | TRBV28 | TGTGCCAGCAGAAACCCATGGAGCAGGGGGGACAATGAGCAGTTCTTC | CASRNPWSRGDNEQFF
TRBJ2-3 | - | few | TRBV6-2/TRBV6-3 | TGTGCCAGCAGCCCACAACCCCAAGAAGAGCCCAATACGCAGTATTTT | CASSPQPQEEPNTQYF
TRBJ2-7 | TRBD2 | - | TRBV20-1 | TGCAGTGCTTACCTAGCGGGAGCTCGGTACGAGCAGTACTTC | CSAYLAGARYEQYF
TRBJ2-7 | - | - | TRBV6-5 | TGTGCCACCACCCCACTAAGCTCCTACGGGCAGTACTTC | CATTPLSSYGQYF
TRBJ2-7 | - | few | TRBV20-1 | TGCAGTGCTCCCCGGGACTCCGTTGGAGGAGAGCAGTACTTC | CSAPRDSVGGEQYF
TRBJ2-1 | TRBD2 | few | TRBV28 | TGTGCCAGCAGTTTTGCGGGAGGGAGCTCCTACAATGAGCAGTTCTTC | CASSFAGGSSYNEQFF
TRBJ2-1 | TRBD2 | few | TRBV11-1 | TGTGCCAGCAGCTTGTTTCTCGGGACTAGCGGGAGGGCGGTGTCACCGAATGAGCAGTTCTTC | CASSLFLGTSGRAVSPNEQFF
TRBJ2-7 | TRBD2 | - | TRBV30 | TGTGCCTGGAGTGGACGAGCGGGGGGCCCTTACGAGCAGTACTTC | CAWSGRAGGPYEQYF
TRBJ1-5 | - | - | TRBV12-3/TRBV12-4 | TGTGCCAGCAGTTCCAGGGAAGGTCAGCCCCAGCATTTT | CASSSREGQPQHF
TRBJ2-2 | - | - | TRBV7-2 | TGTGCCAGCAGCGTGGTATGGACCGGGGAGCTGTTTTTT | CASSVVWTGELFF
TRBJ1-2 | - | - | TRBV28 | TGTGCCAGCAGGCCCCTAAGCCTCGAGGGGGGCTACACCTTC | CASRPLSLEGGYTF
TRBJ2-3 | TRBD2 | - | TRBV11-3 | TGTGCCAGCAGCTGGAGTAGCGGGAGGGCCCCAGATACGCAGTATTTT | CASSWSSGRAPDTQYF
TRBJ2-7 | - | many | TRBV7-2 | TGTGCCAGCAGCTCAAGAGGGGGAGGGTACGAGCAGTACTTC | CASSSRGGGYEQYF
TRBJ2-7 | TRBD2 | - | TRBV18 | TGTGCCAGCTCACCTAGGGAGGGACCCTACGAGCAGTACTTC | CASSPREGPYEQYF